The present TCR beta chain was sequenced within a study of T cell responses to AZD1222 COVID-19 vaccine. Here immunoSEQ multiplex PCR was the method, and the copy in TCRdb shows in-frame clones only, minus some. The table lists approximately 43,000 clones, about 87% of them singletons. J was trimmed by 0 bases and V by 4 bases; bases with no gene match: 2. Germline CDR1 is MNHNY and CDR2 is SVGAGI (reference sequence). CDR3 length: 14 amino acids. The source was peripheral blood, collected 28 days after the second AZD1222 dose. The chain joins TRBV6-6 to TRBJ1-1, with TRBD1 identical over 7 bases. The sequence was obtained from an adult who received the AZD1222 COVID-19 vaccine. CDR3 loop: CASSFTGVNTEAFF. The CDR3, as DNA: TGTGCCAGCAGTTTTACAGGGGTGAACACTGAAGCTTTCTTT.